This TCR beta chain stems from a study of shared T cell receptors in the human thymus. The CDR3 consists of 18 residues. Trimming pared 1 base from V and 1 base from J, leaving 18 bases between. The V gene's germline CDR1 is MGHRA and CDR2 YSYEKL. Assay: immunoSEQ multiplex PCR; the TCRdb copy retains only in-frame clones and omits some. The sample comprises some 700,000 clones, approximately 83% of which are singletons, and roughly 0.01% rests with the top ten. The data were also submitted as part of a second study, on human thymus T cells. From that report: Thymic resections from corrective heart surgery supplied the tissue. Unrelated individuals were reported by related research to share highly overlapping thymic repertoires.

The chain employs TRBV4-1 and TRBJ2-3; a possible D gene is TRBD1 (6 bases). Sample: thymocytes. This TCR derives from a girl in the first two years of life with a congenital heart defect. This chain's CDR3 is CASSQVVPVTGRTDTQYF. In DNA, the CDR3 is TGCGCCAGCAGCCAAGTTGTACCCGTGACAGGACGCACAGATACGCAGTATTTT.